The 29 T cell receptor beta chains below come from one sample, sequenced in a study of CD8 T cells in ankylosing spondylitis. These TCRs' antigens remain unknown. Findings and limits, study-wide: Among TCR beta sequences, a motif of eight highly homologous variants appeared characteristic of ankylosing spondylitis blood.

MiXCR, run by TCRdb on the 5' RACE reads, gives a single entry per CDR3 protein. The sample has some 85,000 distinct CDR3 sequences, about 9% seen once. The sample taken for sequencing was blood, either unsorted or a sorted T cell fraction (not recorded which). These receptors were obtained from a male donor with ankylosing spondylitis.

The chain uses TRBV5-6 and TRBJ2-2; 11 nucleotides match TRBD2. Germline values: CDR1 SGHDT, CDR2 YYEEEE. After removal of 1 base from V and 0 bases from J, the junction contained 5 bases not matched to a gene. This CDR3 has 18 amino acids. In DNA form, the CDR3 reads TGTGCCAGCAGCTTGCGACTAGCGGGATGGGCGAACACCGGGGAGCTGTTTTTT. Its protein is CASSLRLAGWANTGELFF.

This clonotype was counted a few times. This chain connects TRBV7-9 to TRBJ2-3; possible D gene TRBD2, 5 bases. The CDR3 is 13 residues long. Trimming shortened V by 4 bases and J by 2 bases, and 7 bases separated the two germline ends. Germline loops: CDR1 SEHNR, CDR2 FQNEAQ (reference sequence). For the CDR3, the DNA is TGTGCCAGCAGCTCGGGATCCACAGATACGCAGTATTTT. This gives the protein CASSSGSTDTQYF.

This clonotype was observed a handful of times. The chain employs TRBV7-9 and TRBJ2-1; 10 nucleotides match TRBD2. Trimming cost V 6 bases and J 10 bases; bases outside gene matches: 15. CDR3 size: 16 residues. Germline CDR1 and CDR2: SEHNR and FQNEAQ (reference sequence). The CDR3 spells CASSYTGTSAQWEQFF. CDR3 nucleotides: TGTGCCAGCAGTTACACCGGGACTAGCGCCCAGTGGGAGCAGTTCTTC.

The chain employs TRBV7-8 and TRBJ1-5, with 8 bases matching TRBD1. From germline, CDR1 is SGHVS and CDR2 FQNEAQ. The CDR3 extends over 14 amino acids. Trimming at V came to 5 bases and at J to 5 bases, leaving 5 bases not matched to a gene. For the CDR3, the DNA is TGTGCCAGCAGCCTATACAGGGGGGATCAGCCCCAGCATTTT. This gives the protein CASSLYRGDQPQHF.

This clonotype was recorded at least ten times. The gene calls are TRBV5-6 and TRBJ1-2, with D perhaps TRBD1 (5 bases). Trimming removed 4 bases from V and 4 bases from J, with 20 bases in between. The CDR3 loop spans 16 amino acids. From germline, CDR1 is SGHDT and CDR2 YYEEEE. CDR3 DNA sequence: TGTGCCAGCAGCCCCAAATTGACAGTTAATTCCTATGGCTACACCTTC. Translated, it gives CASSPKLTVNSYGYTF.

This clonotype was recorded at least ten times. The chain couples TRBV27 to TRBJ2-1; 8 positions agree with TRBD1. The CDR3 has 12 amino acids. V was clipped by 5 bases and J by 10 bases; unmatched bases: 4. The germline CDR1 and CDR2 sequences are MNHEY and SMNVEV (reference sequence). The DNA for the CDR3 is TGTGCCAGCAGTCACGGACAGGGCGAGCAGTTCTTC. It encodes CASSHGQGEQFF.

This clonotype came up a few times. The V and J genes are TRBV2 and TRBJ2-1; 7 bases align to TRBD1. V was pared by 3 bases and J by 10 bases, with 9 bases of the junction left unmatched. The CDR3 extends over 14 amino acids. Germline V gene data show CDR1 as SNHLY and CDR2 as FYNNEI. The CDR3 coding sequence is TGTGCCAGCAGTGACAGGACAGGAGTTGGGGAGCAGTTCTTC. Its translation: CASSDRTGVGEQFF.

This clonotype was detected ten times or more. The rearrangement uses TRBV6-1 and TRBJ2-1, with a possible D match to TRBD2 (6 bases). Trimming left V 8 bases short and J 5 bases short, with 19 bases between. The CDR3 contains 15 residues. Germline V gene data show CDR1 as MNHNS and CDR2 as SASEGT. CDR3 in DNA: TGTGCCAGCGGAGGGTTCGGCGGCAACGACAATGAGCAGTTCTTC. It is translated as CASGGFGGNDNEQFF.

The rearrangement joins TRBV12-5 to TRBJ2-1; either TRBD1 or TRBD2 may fit D (5 bases each). Germline CDR1 LGHNT, CDR2 FRNRAP. Trimming stripped 6 bases from V and 4 bases from J, with 16 bases between. The CDR3 length is 15 residues. CDR3 nucleotides: TGTGCTAGTGGACTTGGGACGGGTGGTTACAATGAGCAGTTCTTC. This translates into CASGLGTGGYNEQFF.

This clonotype was detected many times. V is TRBV4-1 and J is TRBJ1-2; 7 bases match TRBD1. The CDR3 consists of 17 residues. V was pared by 0 bases and J by 4 bases, with 11 bases of the junction left unmatched. Per the germline V gene, CDR1 is MGHRA and CDR2 is YSYEKL. The CDR3 DNA is TGCGCCAGCAGCCAAGACGGGGACAGCCTGCTGGTCTATGGCTACACCTTC. As protein: CASSQDGDSLLVYGYTF.

The chain has TRBV7-6 and TRBJ2-2; 7 bases are a match to TRBD2. CDR1 SGHVS and CDR2 FNYEAQ come from the germline V gene. The CDR3 has 16 residues. Trimming removed 5 bases from V and 5 bases from J; junction bases left unmatched: 11. CDR3 region: CASSNRGEGITGELFF. DNA for the CDR3: TGTGCCAGCAGCAACAGAGGGGAGGGGATAACCGGGGAGCTGTTTTTT.

The genes are TRBV7-6 and TRBJ2-7, with 9 bases lining up with TRBD2. With V trimmed by 1 base and J by 5 bases, 3 bases remained unmatched. Germline values: CDR1 SGHVS, CDR2 FNYEAQ. The CDR3 extends over 14 amino acids. The CDR3 DNA follows: TGTGCCAGCAGCTTAGGGCGGGAGGGCCACGAGCAGTACTTC. Its protein is CASSLGREGHEQYF.

This clonotype was counted ten times or more. The chain combines TRBV3-1 with TRBJ2-7; tentative D call: TRBD1 (5 bases). The CDR3 loop spans 13 amino acids. V lost 2 bases and J lost 3, with 8 bases in between. The V gene's germline CDR1 is LGHDT and CDR2 YNNKEL (reference sequence). The CDR3 loop reads CASSQRQSYEQYF. CDR3 in DNA: TGTGCCAGCAGCCAACGACAGAGCTACGAGCAGTACTTC.

This clonotype was seen more than once but under ten times. The rearrangement joins TRBV11-3 to TRBJ2-1; 8 nucleotides agree with TRBD1. CDR1 is SGHNT and CDR2 is YENEEA in the germline V gene. Trimming at V came to 0 bases and at J to 1 base, leaving 5 bases not matched to a gene. The CDR3 consists of 17 residues. The CDR3 nucleotides read TGTGCCAGCAGCTTAGAAACCGGGACAGGTTCCTACAATGAGCAGTTCTTC. Protein: CASSLETGTGSYNEQFF.

The V and J genes are TRBV2 and TRBJ2-3, with TRBD1 matching over 7 bases. With V trimmed by 6 bases and J by 4 bases, 10 bases remained unmatched. The CDR3 is made up of 15 amino acids. The V gene's germline CDR1 is SNHLY and CDR2 FYNNEI. As DNA, the CDR3 is TGTGCCAGCAGCCTAGGGACAGCCAATCCAGATACGCAGTATTTT. Translating gives CASSLGTANPDTQYF.

This rearrangement joins TRBV20-1 to TRBJ2-5, with 8 bases aligning to TRBD2. Trimming removed 0 bases from V and 1 base from J; junction bases left unmatched: 4. The CDR3 length is 15 residues. Germline CDR1 reads DFQATT; CDR2 reads SNEGSKA (reference sequence). Here the CDR3 reads CSARDLGLAQETQYF. Here the CDR3 DNA reads TGCAGTGCTAGAGATCTAGGACTAGCCCAAGAGACCCAGTACTTC.

This clonotype was found a few times. The V call is TRBV7-2, the J call TRBJ1-3, with a possible D match to TRBD1 (5 bases). CDR3 length equals 15 residues. Germline V gene lookup returns CDR1 SGHTA and CDR2 FQGNSA. The V gene lost 3 bases and the J gene lost 0 bases, with 9 bases spanning the gap. CDR3 sequence: CASSFGALSGNTIYF. In DNA, the CDR3 is TGTGCCAGCAGCTTCGGGGCCCTCTCTGGAAACACCATATATTTT.

This clonotype came up a few times. The chain joins TRBV6-5 to TRBJ2-1, with D possibly being TRBD1 (6 bases). The CDR3 extends over 15 amino acids. V was pared by 4 bases and J by 2 bases, with 12 bases between. Germline V gene data show CDR1 as MNHEY and CDR2 as SVGAGI. The chain's CDR3 is CASSSVDRAYNEQFF. The CDR3 DNA sequence: TGTGCCAGCAGTTCCGTGGACAGAGCCTACAATGAGCAGTTCTTC.

A word on this clonotype: Germline is not matched at one junction end, which may reflect a read error. The CDR3, as DNA: TGTGCCAGCAGCTTAGATTCAAAAGGGACGACGGTATTT. Translated: CASSLDSKGTTVF. The rearrangement joins TRBV11-3 to TRBJ2-3, with D perhaps assigned TRBD1 or TRBD2 (5 bases each). This CDR3 is built from 13 residues. The germline V gene encodes CDR1 SGHNT and CDR2 YENEEA.

This clonotype has more than one count but fewer than ten. This chain joins TRBV7-8 and TRBJ2-2; TRBD2 matches 11 bases. The CDR3 extends over 17 amino acids. Germline-derived CDR1 and CDR2 are SGHVS and FQNEAQ. The CDR3 protein is CVSVGTSGPGGTGELFF. The CDR3 DNA reads TGTGTTTCGGTGGGGACTAGCGGCCCTGGGGGCACCGGGGAGCTGTTTTTT. The entire variable domain, with the rest obtained from reference TRBV7-8 and TRBJ2-2, is as follows: GAGVSQSPRYKVAKRGQDVALRCDPISGHVSLFWYQQALGQGPEFLTYFQNEAQLDKSGLPSDRFFAERPEGSVSTLKIQRTQQEDSAVYLCVSVGTSGPGGTGELFFGEGSRLTVL.

This clonotype came up many times. V usage is TRBV5-6 and J usage is TRBJ2-1; D is possibly TRBD1 or TRBD2 (5 bases each). Trimming removed 5 bases at V and 5 bases at J, with 17 bases between. Germline CDR1 is SGHDT and CDR2 is YYEEEE. This CDR3 spans 15 amino acids. CDR3 region: CASRTPGTPDNEQFF. The CDR3 nucleotides are TGTGCCAGCAGAACACCCGGGACCCCGGACAATGAGCAGTTCTTC.

This clonotype appeared many times. The genes are TRBV4-2 and TRBJ2-2; either TRBD1 or TRBD2 may fit D (5 bases each). This CDR3 comprises 16 residues. Trimming pared 3 bases from V and 8 bases from J, leaving 19 bases between. CDR1 and CDR2 (germline): LGHNA, YNFKEQ. The CDR3 region is CASSQSTGTPRGELFF. The CDR3 DNA is TGTGCCAGCAGCCAGAGTACGGGGACCCCCCGAGGGGAGCTGTTTTTT.

The chain is built from TRBV7-9 and TRBJ2-7, with D perhaps matching TRBD1 or TRBD2 (6 bases each). The V gene's germline CDR1 is SEHNR and CDR2 FQNEAQ (reference sequence). This CDR3 contains 15 residues. Between the trimmed V and J ends, which lost 1 base and 1 base, there was a span of 11 bases. CDR3 coding DNA: TGTGCCAGCAGCTTAGATAGGGGGGCGTCCTACGAGCAGTACTTC. Its translation is CASSLDRGASYEQYF.

This clonotype turned up a few times. V usage is TRBV3-1 and J usage is TRBJ2-7, with TRBD1 identical over 12 bases. V was clipped by 5 bases and J by 4 bases; unmatched bases: 15. There are 18 residues in the CDR3. Germline V gives CDR1 LGHDT, CDR2 YNNKEL (reference sequence). CDR3 DNA: TGTGCCAGCAGCAAGGATATTATTGGGACAGGGGGCGATTACGAGCAGTACTTC. Its translation: CASSKDIIGTGGDYEQYF.

This clonotype has a count of ten or more. The chain carries TRBV7-2 and TRBJ2-4, with 8 nucleotides matching TRBD2. The CDR3 totals 15 residues. V shed 5 bases, J shed 4 bases, and the junction held 7 bases outside the gene matches. Germline assignment: CDR1 SGHTA and CDR2 FQGNSA. Written as DNA, the CDR3 is TGTGCCAGCAGCCGTACTAGCGGTAGTAAAAACATTCAGTACTTC. Its protein is CASSRTSGSKNIQYF. Drawing the rest from reference TRBV7-2 and TRBJ2-4, the complete variable domain is GAGVSQSPSNKVTEKGKDVELRCDPISGHTALYWYRQSLGQGLEFLIYFQGNSAPDKSGLPSDRFSAERTGGSVSTLTIQRTQQEDSAVYLCASSRTSGSKNIQYFGAGTRLSVL.

Comment on this clonotype: Given a much more abundant clone one base away, this may be a read error. The chain links TRBV2 to TRBJ1-1, with a tentative D call TRBD1 (6 bases). Germline values: CDR1 SNHLY, CDR2 FYNNEI. CDR3 length: 17 amino acids. V was trimmed by 4 bases and J by 1 base, leaving 19 bases between them. CDR3 residues: CASSGVRGLKRNTEAFF. In nucleotides, the CDR3 is TGTGCCAGCAGTGGGGTCAGGGGCCTTAAAAGGAACACTGAAGCTTTCTTT.

A remark on this clonotype: A single base separates this from a much larger clone, so it may be a read error. The V and J genes are TRBV20-1 and TRBJ2-2, with 8 bases fitting TRBD2. This CDR3 has 16 amino acids. Germline CDR1 reads DFQATT; CDR2 reads SNEGSKA (reference sequence). The DNA of the CDR3 is TGCTGTGCTCGACCCGAGCGGGAGTGGGGCACCGGGGAGCTGTTTTTT. Protein: CCARPEREWGTGELFF.

The chain joins TRBV3-1 to TRBJ1-1; 8 nucleotides align to TRBD1. The V and J ends lost 0 bases and 4 bases, in that order; junction bases with no gene match: 7. The CDR3 runs 16 residues. Looked up from germline, CDR1 is LGHDT and CDR2 is YNNKEL (reference sequence). Here the CDR3 reads CASSQEAQGARTEAFF. CDR3 sequence (DNA): TGTGCCAGCAGCCAAGAAGCCCAGGGGGCGCGCACTGAAGCTTTCTTT.

This clonotype has just a few counts. The chain joins TRBV6-1 to TRBJ2-5; a possible D gene is TRBD2 (6 bases). The V gene's germline CDR1 is MNHNS and CDR2 SASEGT. The CDR3 length is 14 residues. The V end was cut by 2 bases, the J end by 2 bases, with 9 bases between. The CDR3 region is CASSEPGLQETQYF. The DNA for the CDR3 is TGTGCCAGCAGTGAACCGGGACTTCAAGAGACCCAGTACTTC.